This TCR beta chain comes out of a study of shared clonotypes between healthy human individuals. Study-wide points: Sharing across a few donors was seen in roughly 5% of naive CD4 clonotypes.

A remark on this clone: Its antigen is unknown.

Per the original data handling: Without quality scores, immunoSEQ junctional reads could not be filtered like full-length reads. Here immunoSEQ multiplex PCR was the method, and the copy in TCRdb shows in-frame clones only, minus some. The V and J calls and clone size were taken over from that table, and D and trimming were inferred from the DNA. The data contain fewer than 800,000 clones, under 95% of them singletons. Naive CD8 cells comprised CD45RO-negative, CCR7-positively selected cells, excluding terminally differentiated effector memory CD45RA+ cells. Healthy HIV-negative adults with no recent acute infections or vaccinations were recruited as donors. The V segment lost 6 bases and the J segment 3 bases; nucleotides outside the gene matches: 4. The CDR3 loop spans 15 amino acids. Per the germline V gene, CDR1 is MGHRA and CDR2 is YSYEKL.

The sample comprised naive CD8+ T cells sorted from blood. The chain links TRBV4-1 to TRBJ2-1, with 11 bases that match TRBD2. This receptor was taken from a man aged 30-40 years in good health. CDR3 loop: CASSGTSGVYNEQFF. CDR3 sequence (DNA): TGCGCCAGCAGTGGGACTAGCGGCGTCTACAATGAGCAGTTCTTC.